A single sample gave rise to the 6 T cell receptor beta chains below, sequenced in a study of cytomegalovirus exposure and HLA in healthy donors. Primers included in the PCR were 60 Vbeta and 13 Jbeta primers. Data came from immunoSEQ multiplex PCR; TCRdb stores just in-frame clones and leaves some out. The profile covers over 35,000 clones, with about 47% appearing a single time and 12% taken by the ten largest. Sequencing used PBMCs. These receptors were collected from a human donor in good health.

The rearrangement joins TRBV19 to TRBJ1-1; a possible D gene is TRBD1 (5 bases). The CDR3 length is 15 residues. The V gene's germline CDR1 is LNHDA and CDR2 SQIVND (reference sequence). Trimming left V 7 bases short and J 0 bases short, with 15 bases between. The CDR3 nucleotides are TGTGCCAGTACCAATTGGACACTTTTGAACACTGAAGCTTTCTTT. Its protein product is CASTNWTLLNTEAFF.

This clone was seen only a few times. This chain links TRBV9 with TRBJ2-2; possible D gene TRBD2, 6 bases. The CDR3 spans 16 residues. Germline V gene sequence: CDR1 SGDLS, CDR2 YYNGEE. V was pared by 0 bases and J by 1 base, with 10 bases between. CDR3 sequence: CASSVGSSGNTGELFF. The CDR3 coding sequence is TGTGCCAGCAGCGTAGGGAGTAGCGGGAACACCGGGGAGCTGTTTTTT.

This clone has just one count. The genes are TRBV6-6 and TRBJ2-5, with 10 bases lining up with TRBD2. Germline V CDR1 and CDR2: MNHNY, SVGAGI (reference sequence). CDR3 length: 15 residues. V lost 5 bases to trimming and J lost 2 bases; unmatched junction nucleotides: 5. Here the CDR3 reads CASSRTTSGQETQYF. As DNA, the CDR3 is TGTGCCAGCAGTCGTACGACTAGCGGGCAAGAGACCCAGTACTTC.

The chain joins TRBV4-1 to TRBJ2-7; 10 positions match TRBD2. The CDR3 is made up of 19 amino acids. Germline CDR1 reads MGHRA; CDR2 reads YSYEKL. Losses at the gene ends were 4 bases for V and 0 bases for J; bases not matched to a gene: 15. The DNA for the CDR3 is TGCGCCAGCAGCCCCCTCTTGGTTGTAGCGGGAGGTTCCTCCTACGAGCAGTACTTC. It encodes CASSPLLVVAGGSSYEQYF.

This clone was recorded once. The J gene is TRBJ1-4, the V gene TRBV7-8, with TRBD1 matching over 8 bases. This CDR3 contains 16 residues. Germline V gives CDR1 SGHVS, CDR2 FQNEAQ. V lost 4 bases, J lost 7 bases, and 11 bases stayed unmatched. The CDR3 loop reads CASSSDPGQGGEKLFF. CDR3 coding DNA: TGTGCCAGCAGCTCTGACCCTGGACAGGGAGGTGAAAAACTGTTTTTT.

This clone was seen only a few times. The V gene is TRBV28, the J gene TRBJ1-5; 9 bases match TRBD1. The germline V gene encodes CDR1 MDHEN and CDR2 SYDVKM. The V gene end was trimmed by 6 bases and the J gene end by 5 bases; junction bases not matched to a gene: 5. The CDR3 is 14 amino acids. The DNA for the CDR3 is TGTGCCAGCAGCGGACAGGGGAGCCATCAGCCCCAGCATTTT. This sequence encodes CASSGQGSHQPQHF.